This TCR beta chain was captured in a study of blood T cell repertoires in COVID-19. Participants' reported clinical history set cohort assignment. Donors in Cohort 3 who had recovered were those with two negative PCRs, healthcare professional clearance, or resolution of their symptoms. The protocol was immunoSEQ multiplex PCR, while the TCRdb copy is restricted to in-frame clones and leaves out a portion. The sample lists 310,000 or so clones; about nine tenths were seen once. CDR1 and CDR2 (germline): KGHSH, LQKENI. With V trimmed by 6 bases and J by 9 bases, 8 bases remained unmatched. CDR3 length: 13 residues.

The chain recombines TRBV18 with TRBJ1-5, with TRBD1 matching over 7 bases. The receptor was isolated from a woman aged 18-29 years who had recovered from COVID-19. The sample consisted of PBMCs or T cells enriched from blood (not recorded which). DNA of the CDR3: TGTGCCAGCTCCTCAGACAGGGAAGGGCCCCAGCATTTT. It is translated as CASSSDREGPQHF.